This entry lists 2 T cell receptor beta chains sequenced from one sample in a study of blood T cell repertoires in COVID-19. The repertoire was sequenced with immunoSEQ multiplex PCR; TCRdb's copy has only in-frame clones and lacks some. Of 150,000 or so clones listed, 79% are singletons. Specimen: peripheral blood. Receptors were obtained from a woman aged 55-69 years with COVID-19, enrolled during active disease.

This clone was seen just once. The chain carries TRBV3-1 (or the pseudogene TRBV3-2) and TRBJ1-2; perhaps TRBD1 as D (6 bases). V was clipped by 2 bases and J by 6 bases, with 13 bases between them. There are 14 residues in the CDR3. Looked up from germline, CDR1 is LGHDT and CDR2 is YNNKEL (reference sequence). This CDR3 is CASSQPDGTNGYTF. The CDR3 region has the DNA TGTGCCAGCAGCCAACCCGACGGGACAAATGGCTACACCTTC.

The CDR3 DNA reads TGTGCCTGGACCCTTAGCGGGAGTGACGACGAGCAGTACTTC. Protein product: CAWTLSGSDDEQYF. This chain links TRBV30 with TRBJ2-7; 9 bases are a match to TRBD2. Trimming removed 4 bases from V and 5 bases from J; junction bases left unmatched: 9. CDR1 and CDR2 from the germline V gene are GTSNPN and SVGIG (reference sequence). CDR3 length: 14 amino acids.